One and the same sample provided the 18 T cell receptor beta chains below, sequenced in a study of cytotoxic CD8 clonotypes in ibrutinib-treated CLL. Sequencing was performed with immunoSEQ multiplex PCR; in TCRdb, only in-frame clones are kept and a portion is missing. The repertoire holds more than 8,000 clones, with approximately 60% as singletons. The sequenced sample was PBMCs, obtained before ibrutinib treatment. The receptors shown here come from a human donor with chronic lymphocytic leukemia.

J is TRBJ2-3 and V is TRBV7-3; D not resolved. V lost 1 base and J lost 4, with 15 bases in between. The CDR3 length is 16 residues. Germline V lookup: CDR1 SGHTA, CDR2 FQGTGA. CDR3 bases: TGTGCCAGCAGCTTAAGTCCCCGGGCTGGGGCAGATACGCAGTATTTT. Protein: CASSLSPRAGADTQYF.

This clone turned up a few times. V gene TRBV4-2 combines with J gene TRBJ2-7, with D unclear. Trimming took off 0 bases at V and 5 bases at J, with 11 bases between the two ends. Germline CDR1 LGHNA, CDR2 YNFKEQ. This CDR3 region has 14 residues. CDR3 sequence (DNA): TGTGCCAGCAGCCAAGATATACAGTCAAACGAGCAGTACTTC. Amino acids: CASSQDIQSNEQYF.

The rearrangement joins TRBV5-1 to TRBJ2-5; 7 bases line up with TRBD2. Germline assignment: CDR1 SGHRS and CDR2 YFSETQ. The CDR3 spans 15 residues. With 4 bases clipped from V and 7 bases from J, the junction kept 13 bases outside the gene matches. The CDR3 DNA follows: TGCGCCAGCAGCCCGATTCGGGGGGTTGAGGCGACCCAGTACTTC. Translating it yields CASSPIRGVEATQYF.

This clone was seen a single time. The genes are TRBV9 and TRBJ1-4; no reliable D call. V dropped 0 bases and J dropped 10 bases, with 16 bases sitting between them. Germline V gene lookup returns CDR1 SGDLS and CDR2 YYNGEE. This CDR3 spans 15 amino acids. For the CDR3, the DNA is TGTGCCAGCAGCGTAGATTCGGGGTCAAATACAAAACTGTTTTTT. It translates to CASSVDSGSNTKLFF.

This chain joins TRBV25-1 and TRBJ1-2; D not certain. CDR1 is MGHDK and CDR2 is SYGVNS in the germline V gene. Trimming took 8 bases from V and 2 from J, leaving 15 bases between them. CDR3 length: 14 amino acids. The CDR3 spells CASSYQERNYGYTF. The CDR3, as DNA: TGTGCCAGCTCCTACCAAGAAAGGAACTATGGCTACACCTTC.

CDR3 amino acids: CASSEGPSSYNEQFF. CDR3 DNA: TGCGCCAGCAGTGAGGGCCCCAGCTCCTACAATGAGCAGTTCTTC. The chain has TRBV10-1 and TRBJ2-1; no reliable D call. The CDR3 consists of 15 residues. The ends were cut back, 2 bases at V and 0 bases at J, with 8 bases in the middle. The germline CDR1 and CDR2 sequences are WNHNN and SYGVQD (reference sequence).

The rearrangement joins TRBV30 to TRBJ1-2; 8 bases are a match to TRBD1. The J segment lost 8 bases and the V segment lost 3 bases, leaving 5 bases of the junction unmatched. The CDR3 is made up of 12 amino acids. The germline V gene has CDR1 GTSNPN and CDR2 SVGIG (reference sequence). This CDR3 is CAWSDDRGGYTF. The CDR3 nucleotides read TGTGCCTGGAGCGACGACAGGGGAGGCTACACCTTC.

This clone was recorded a few times. The chain has TRBV4-2 and TRBJ1-4, with a weak D call TRBD1 (5 bases). Trimming took off 8 bases at V and 5 bases at J, with 21 bases between the two ends. From germline, CDR1 is LGHNA and CDR2 YNFKEQ. This CDR3 has 16 residues. CDR3 DNA sequence: TGTGCCAGCGGGTTTTTGCAGGGCGCGGGAAATGAAAAACTGTTTTTT. Protein: CASGFLQGAGNEKLFF.

This clone was observed a handful of times. This chain joins TRBV2 and TRBJ1-2; D possibly corresponds to TRBD1 (6 bases). Per the germline V gene, CDR1 is SNHLY and CDR2 is FYNNEI. V was shortened by 7 bases and J by 3 bases, with 12 bases between the two germline ends. The CDR3 contains 13 residues. The CDR3 DNA sequence: TGTGCCAGCAAGTTCTCAGGGGACTATGGCTACACCTTC. Translation gives CASKFSGDYGYTF.

The chain couples TRBV5-1 to TRBJ2-7, with D uncertain. Per germline, CDR1 SGHRS and CDR2 YFSETQ. V lost 1 base and J lost 5, with 16 bases in between. The CDR3 contains 15 residues. CDR3 DNA sequence: TGCGCCAGCAGCTTGAGGAGACAATTTCAGGACGAGCAGTACTTC. Amino acid sequence: CASSLRRQFQDEQYF.

V is TRBV29-1 and J is TRBJ2-6; TRBD2 matches 10 bases. The CDR3 consists of 16 residues. Germline CDR1 is SQVTM and CDR2 is ANQGSEA. The ends lost 6 bases at V and 0 bases at J; junction bases unmatched: 5. The CDR3 region is CSVTGLAVSGANVLTF. The CDR3 nucleotides are TGCAGCGTAACCGGACTAGCGGTCTCTGGGGCCAACGTCCTGACTTTC.

V and J are TRBV5-1 and TRBJ1-3; 9 bases line up with TRBD1. This CDR3 is 15 amino acids long. Per the germline V gene, CDR1 is SGHRS and CDR2 is YFSETQ. Trimming removed 4 bases from V and 1 base from J; junction bases left unmatched: 3. The DNA for the CDR3 is TGCGCCAGCAGCCCTGGGACAGGGTCTGGAAACACCATATATTTT. The encoded protein is CASSPGTGSGNTIYF.

V and J are TRBV9 and TRBJ2-5, with TRBD2 matching 10 bases. The junction had 7 bases not matched to a gene; V was cut back by 0 bases and J by 2 bases. Germline V gene data show CDR1 as SGDLS and CDR2 as YYNGEE. This CDR3 has 17 amino acids. The CDR3 nucleotides are TGTGCCAGCAGCGTAGATCCTAGCGGGGGCACTCAAGAGACCCAGTACTTC. Translation gives CASSVDPSGGTQETQYF. The entire variable domain, with the rest obtained from reference TRBV9 and TRBJ2-5, is as follows: DSGVTQTPKHLITATGQRVTLRCSPRSGDLSVYWYQQSLDQGLQFLIQYYNGEERAKGNILERFSAQQFPDLHSELNLSSLELGDSALYFCASSVDPSGGTQETQYFGPGTRLLVL.

The chain uses TRBV27 and TRBJ1-2, with a tentative D call TRBD1 (6 bases). V was cut by 2 bases and J by 0 bases, with 13 bases left in between. This CDR3 contains 16 residues. Germline V gene data show CDR1 as MNHEY and CDR2 as SMNVEV (reference sequence). The CDR3 loop reads CASSLGGPSTNYGYTF. DNA of the CDR3: TGTGCCAGCAGTTTAGGGGGGCCTTCCACTAACTATGGCTACACCTTC.

The chain uses TRBV28 and TRBJ2-3; no clear D gene. Germline loops: CDR1 MDHEN, CDR2 SYDVKM. V was clipped by 2 bases and J by 2 bases, with 8 bases between them. The CDR3 loop spans 14 amino acids. CDR3: CASSLLGHTDTQYF. CDR3 nucleotide sequence: TGTGCCAGCAGTTTACTCGGCCACACAGATACGCAGTATTTT.

The rearrangement joins TRBV11-2 to TRBJ2-5; D not resolved. The CDR3 consists of 11 residues. CDR1 is SGHAT, CDR2 FQNNGV, per germline. V gave up 2 bases and J gave up 6 bases, with 4 bases separating them. CDR3 sequence (DNA): TGTGCCAGCAGCTTACGCCAGACCCAGTACTTC. Translating gives CASSLRQTQYF.

This clone was observed a single time. CDR3 coding DNA: TGTGCCAGCAGCGGAGAGGGTCTACTAAAGCAGTACTTC. This codes for CASSGEGLLKQYF. The genes are TRBV7-9 and TRBJ2-7; D may be TRBD2 (5 bases). The germline V gene encodes CDR1 SEHNR and CDR2 FQNEAQ (reference sequence). Trimming took 5 bases from V and 8 from J, leaving 16 bases between them. The CDR3 sequence is 13 residues long.

The rearrangement joins TRBV5-8 to TRBJ1-6; D is undetermined. Germline CDR1 reads SGHTS; CDR2 reads YDEGEE. Trimming cost V 0 bases and J 0 bases, with 13 bases left between them. CDR3 length: 18 residues. Here the CDR3 reads CASSLARSASSYNSPLHF. The CDR3 DNA reads TGTGCCAGCAGCTTGGCCAGATCGGCGAGCTCCTATAATTCACCCCTCCACTTT.